A single TCR beta chain is shown here with its context. This record comes from a study of T-cell reconstitution after alpha-beta-depleted transplantation in children. The CDR3 has 16 residues. V was shortened by 3 bases and J by 8 bases, with 20 bases between the two germline ends. Construction of the TCRbeta library involved unique molecular identifiers. TCRdb reanalysed the PCR reads using MiXCR and keeps one entry per CDR3 protein. The data contain roughly 490,000 distinct CDR3 sequences, roughly an eighth of them singletons. The gene calls are TRBV12-3 or TRBV12-4 and TRBJ2-1; D is perhaps TRBD1 or TRBD2 (5 bases each). Material: PBMCs, mostly from graft donor cells, obtained 180 days after TCRalphabeta/CD19-depleted stem cell transplant. This receptor was obtained from a female patient between 2 and 15 years old who had a stem cell transplant for aplastic anemia, so the T cells may come from the graft donor. The CDR3: CASSLGPSRFLDEQFF. The CDR3 DNA is TGTGCCAGCAGTTTGGGGCCTAGCAGGTTTTTAGATGAGCAGTTCTTC.